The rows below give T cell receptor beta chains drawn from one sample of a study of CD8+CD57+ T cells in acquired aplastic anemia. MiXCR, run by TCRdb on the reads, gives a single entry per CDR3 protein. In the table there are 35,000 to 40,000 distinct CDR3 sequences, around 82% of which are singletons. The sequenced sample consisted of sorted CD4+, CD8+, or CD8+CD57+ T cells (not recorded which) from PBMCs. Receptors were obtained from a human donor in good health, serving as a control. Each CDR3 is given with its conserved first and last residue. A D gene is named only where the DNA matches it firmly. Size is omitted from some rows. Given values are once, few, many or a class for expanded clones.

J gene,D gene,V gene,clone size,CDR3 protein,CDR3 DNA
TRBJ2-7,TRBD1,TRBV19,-,CASGTGDEQYF,TGTGCCAGCGGGACAGGGGACGAGCAGTACTTC
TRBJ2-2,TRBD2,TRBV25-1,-,CASSEQWGGTGELFF,TGTGCCAGCAGTGAACAATGGGGGGGCACCGGGGAGCTGTTTTTT
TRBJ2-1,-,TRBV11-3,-,CASSLDRWQDIQIF,TGTGCCAGCAGCTTAGATCGATGGCAGGACATTCAGATCTTC
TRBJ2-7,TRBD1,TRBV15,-,CATSVTGNEQYF,TGTGCCACCAGCGTGACAGGGAACGAGCAGTACTTC
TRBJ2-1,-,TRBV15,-,CATSREQEINEQFF,TGTGCCACCAGCAGAGAACAGGAGATCAATGAGCAGTTCTTC
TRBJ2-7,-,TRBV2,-,CASSESGDHEQYF,TGTGCCAGCAGTGAGTCAGGGGACCACGAGCAGTACTTC
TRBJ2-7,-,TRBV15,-,CATSTDLAVTYEQYF,TGTGCCACCAGCACAGATCTGGCGGTGACCTACGAGCAGTACTTC
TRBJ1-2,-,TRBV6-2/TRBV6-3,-,CASSSRTKNYGYTF,TGTGCCAGCAGTTCAAGGACAAAAAACTATGGCTACACCTTC
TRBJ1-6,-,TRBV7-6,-,CASTSGRSRSPLHF,TGTGCCAGCACCTCGGGTCGTTCTCGCTCACCCCTCCACTTT
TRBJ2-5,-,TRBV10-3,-,CAISDSLQETQYF,TGTGCCATCAGTGACAGTTTGCAAGAGACCCAGTACTTC
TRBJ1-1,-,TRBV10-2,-,CASSESTNTEAFF,TGCGCCAGCAGTGAGTCAACGAACACTGAAGCTTTCTTT
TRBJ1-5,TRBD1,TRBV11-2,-,CASSLRQGGNQPQHF,TGTGCCAGCAGCTTAAGACAGGGAGGCAATCAGCCCCAGCATTTT
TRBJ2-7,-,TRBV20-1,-,CSAYRSGEQYF,TGCAGTGCTTACCGTAGCGGTGAGCAGTACTTC
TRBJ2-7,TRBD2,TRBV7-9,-,CASSLGDSGTYEQYF,TGTGCCAGCAGCTTAGGAGATAGCGGGACCTACGAGCAGTACTTC
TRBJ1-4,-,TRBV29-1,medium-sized,CSVEEEGAGEKLFF,TGCAGCGTTGAAGAAGAAGGGGCGGGGGAAAAACTGTTTTTT
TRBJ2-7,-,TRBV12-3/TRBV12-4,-,CASSLKGEQYF,TGTGCCAGCAGTTTAAAGGGGGAGCAGTACTTC
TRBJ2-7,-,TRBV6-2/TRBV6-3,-,CASPLGSYEQYF,TGTGCCAGCCCACTCGGCTCCTACGAGCAGTACTTC
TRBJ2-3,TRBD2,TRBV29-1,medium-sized,CSVNGLAGGQTDTQYF,TGCAGCGTTAACGGACTAGCGGGGGGGCAGACAGATACGCAGTATTTT
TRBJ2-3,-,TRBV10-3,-,CAIRGVLGGYTDTQYF,TGTGCCATCAGGGGGGTGCTTGGCGGTTACACAGATACGCAGTATTTT
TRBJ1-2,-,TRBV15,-,CATSSGFGGYTF,TGTGCCACCTCCTCAGGCTTCGGTGGCTACACCTTC
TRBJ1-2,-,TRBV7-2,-,CASSLEAGYTF,TGTGCCAGCAGCTTAGAGGCGGGCTACACCTTC
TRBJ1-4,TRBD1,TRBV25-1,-,CASSVDRGPTNEKLFF,TGTGCCAGCAGTGTTGACAGGGGTCCAACTAATGAAAAACTGTTTTTT
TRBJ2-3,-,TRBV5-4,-,CASSFGGVDDTQYF,TGTGCCAGCAGCTTCGGCGGGGTGGATGATACGCAGTATTTT
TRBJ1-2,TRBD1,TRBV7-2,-,CASEQGAYGYTF,TGTGCCAGCGAACAGGGGGCATATGGCTACACCTTC
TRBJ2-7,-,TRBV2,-,CASRFQGIPYEQYF,TGTGCCAGCAGGTTTCAGGGGATCCCCTACGAGCAGTACTTC
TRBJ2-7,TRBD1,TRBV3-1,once,CASSQGTGGVPQYF,TGTGCCAGCAGCCAAGGGACAGGGGGGGTTCCGCAGTACTTC
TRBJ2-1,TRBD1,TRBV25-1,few,CASSVTPGQLYNEQFF,TGTGCCAGCAGTGTCACCCCGGGACAGCTCTACAATGAGCAGTTCTTC
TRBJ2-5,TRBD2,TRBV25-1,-,CASSSPGTSGGQETQYF,TGTGCCAGCAGTTCACCTGGGACTAGCGGGGGTCAAGAGACCCAGTACTTC
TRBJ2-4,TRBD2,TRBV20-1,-,CSAYLAGGATKNIQYF,TGCAGTGCTTATCTGGCGGGAGGCGCGACCAAAAACATTCAGTACTTC